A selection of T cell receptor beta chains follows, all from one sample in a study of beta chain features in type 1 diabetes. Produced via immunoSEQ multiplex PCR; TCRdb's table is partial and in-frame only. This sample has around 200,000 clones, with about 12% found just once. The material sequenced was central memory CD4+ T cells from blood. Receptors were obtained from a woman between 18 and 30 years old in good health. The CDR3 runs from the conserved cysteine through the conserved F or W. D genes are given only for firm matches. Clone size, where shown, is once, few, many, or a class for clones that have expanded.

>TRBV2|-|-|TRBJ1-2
TGTGCCAGCAGTGAACGTAGGTCAGGACATACCGGCTATGGCTACACCTTC
CASSERRSGHTGYGYTF
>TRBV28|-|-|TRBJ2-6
TGTGCCAGCAGTTCGTGGGTGGCAGGGAAAGCTGGGGCCAACGTCCTGACTTTC
CASSSWVAGKAGANVLTF
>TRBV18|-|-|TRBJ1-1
TGTGCCAGCTCACCTGCTATTATGAACACTGAAGCTTTCTTT
CASSPAIMNTEAFF
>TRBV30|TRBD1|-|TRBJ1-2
TGTGCCTGGAGTGCGGGACAGGGTTTCTATGGCTACACCTTC
CAWSAGQGFYGYTF
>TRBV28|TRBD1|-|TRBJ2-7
TGTGCCAGCAGGGGGACAGCAGTCTACGAGCAGTACTTC
CASRGTAVYEQYF
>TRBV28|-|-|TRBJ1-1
TGTGCCAGCAGACCCGAACAGGTGGGAACTGAAGCTTTCTTT
CASRPEQVGTEAFF
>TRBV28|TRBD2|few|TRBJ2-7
TGTGCCAGCAGTTTCACCGCTAGCGGGAGTACGTACGAGCAGTACTTC
CASSFTASGSTYEQYF
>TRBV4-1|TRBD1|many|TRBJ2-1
TGCGCCAGCAGCCAGGGTCCCGGGACAGGGGGCTACAATGAGCAGTTCTTC
CASSQGPGTGGYNEQFF
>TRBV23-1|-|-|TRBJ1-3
TGCGCCAGCAGTCAATCGGCCACAGGTCTCTCTGGAAACACCATATATTTT
CASSQSATGLSGNTIYF
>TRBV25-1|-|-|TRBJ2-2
TGTGCCAGCAGTGAATATCTTACAGCCAACACCGGGGAGCTGTTTTTT
CASSEYLTANTGELFF
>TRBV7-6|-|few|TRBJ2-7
TGTGCCAGCAGCTCCGACCGACTAGCCTACGAGCAGTACTTC
CASSSDRLAYEQYF
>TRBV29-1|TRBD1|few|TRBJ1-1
TGCAGCGATCGACAGGGTTGGGACACTGAAGCTTTCTTT
CSDRQGWDTEAFF
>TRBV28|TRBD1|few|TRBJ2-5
TGTGCCAGCACGGGACAGCCCTTCCAGGAGACCCAGTACTTC
CASTGQPFQETQYF
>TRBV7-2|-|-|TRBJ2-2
TGTGCCAGCAGCTTAAACCCCCCCTACGGGAACACCGGGGAGCTGTTTTTT
CASSLNPPYGNTGELFF
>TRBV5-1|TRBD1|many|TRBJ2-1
TGCGCCAGCAGCTCCAACGCAGGGGGCGGGGAGCAGTTCTTC
CASSSNAGGGEQFF
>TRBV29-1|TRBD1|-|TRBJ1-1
TGCAGCTTCCAAGACAGGGGGCGTACTGAAGCTTTCTTT
CSFQDRGRTEAFF
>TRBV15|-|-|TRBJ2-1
TGTGCCACCAGGCAAGGGAGGAGCTCCTACAATGAGCAGTTCTTC
CATRQGRSSYNEQFF
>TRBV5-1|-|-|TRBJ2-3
TGCGCCAGAGCCCTGGGGCCAGATACGCAGTATTTT
CARALGPDTQYF
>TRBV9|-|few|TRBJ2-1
TGTGCCAGCAGCGTTACAGGGATCAACTACAATGAGCAGTTCTTC
CASSVTGINYNEQFF
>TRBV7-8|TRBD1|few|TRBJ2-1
TGTGCCAGCAGCACCAGACAGGGTAGATCGGAGGATGAGCAGTTCTTC
CASSTRQGRSEDEQFF
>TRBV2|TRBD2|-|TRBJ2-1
TGTGCCAGCACAGGGCGGGAGGTTTACAATGAGCAGTTCTTC
CASTGREVYNEQFF
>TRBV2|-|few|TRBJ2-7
TGTGCCAGCAGTAATACAGGCCGATACGAGCAGTACTTC
CASSNTGRYEQYF
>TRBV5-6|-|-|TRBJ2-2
TGTGCCAGCAGCTCCCTCACAGTGAACACCGGGGAGCTGTTTTTT
CASSSLTVNTGELFF
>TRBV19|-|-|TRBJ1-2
TGTGCCAGTAGCGGCGGAGGGGTGTATGGCTACACCTTC
CASSGGGVYGYTF
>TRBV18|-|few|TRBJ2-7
TGTGCCAGCTCACCGCTCAGGGGCGAGCAGTACTTC
CASSPLRGEQYF
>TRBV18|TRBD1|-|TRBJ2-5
TGTGCCAGCTCACGCGACAGGGGAGGCAAGACCCAGTACTTC
CASSRDRGGKTQYF
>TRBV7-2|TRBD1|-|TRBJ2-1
TGTGCCAGCAGCTTAGGCCCCAGGGGGTACAATGAGCAGTTCTTC
CASSLGPRGYNEQFF